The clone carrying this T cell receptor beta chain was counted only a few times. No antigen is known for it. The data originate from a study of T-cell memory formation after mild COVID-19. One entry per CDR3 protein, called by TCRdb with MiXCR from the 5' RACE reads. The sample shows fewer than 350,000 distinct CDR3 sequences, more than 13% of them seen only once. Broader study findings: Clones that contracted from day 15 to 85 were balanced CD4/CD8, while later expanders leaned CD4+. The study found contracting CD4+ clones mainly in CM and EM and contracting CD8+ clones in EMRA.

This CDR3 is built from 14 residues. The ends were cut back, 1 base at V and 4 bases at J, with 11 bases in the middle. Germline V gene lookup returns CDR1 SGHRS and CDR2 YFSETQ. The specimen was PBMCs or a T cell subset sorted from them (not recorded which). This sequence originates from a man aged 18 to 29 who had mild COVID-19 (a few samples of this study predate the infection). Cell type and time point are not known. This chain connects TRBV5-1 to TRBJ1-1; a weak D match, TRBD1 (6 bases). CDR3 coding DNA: TGCGCCAGCAGCTTGTCGGGGGCTTTCACTGAAGCTTTCTTT. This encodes CASSLSGAFTEAFF.